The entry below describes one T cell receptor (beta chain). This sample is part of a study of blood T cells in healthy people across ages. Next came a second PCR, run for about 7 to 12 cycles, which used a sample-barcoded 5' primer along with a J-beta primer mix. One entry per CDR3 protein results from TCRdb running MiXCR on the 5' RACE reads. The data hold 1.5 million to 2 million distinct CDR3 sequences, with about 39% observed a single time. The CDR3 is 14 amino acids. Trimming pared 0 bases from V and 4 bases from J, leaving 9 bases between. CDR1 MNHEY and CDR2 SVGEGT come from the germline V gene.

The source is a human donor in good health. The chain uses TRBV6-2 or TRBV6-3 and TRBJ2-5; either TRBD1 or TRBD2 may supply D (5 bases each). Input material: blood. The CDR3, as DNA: TGTGCCAGCAGTTACTCAGGGGACGTAGAGACCCAGTACTTC. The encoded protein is CASSYSGDVETQYF.